The next 2 T cell receptor beta chains were all read from a single sample in a study of T cells in localized non-small cell lung cancer. Only in-frame clones appear in the TCRdb table, and some are missing; sequencing was by immunoSEQ multiplex PCR. The data show about 12,000 clones, about 86% seen once. The input for sequencing was peripheral blood, taken before any cancer treatment. All receptors come from an older male donor with stage III lung adenocarcinoma.

The chain is built from TRBV6-1 and TRBJ1-6; weak D call: TRBD1 (5 bases). There are 13 residues in the CDR3. The germline gives CDR1 MNHNS, CDR2 SASEGT. Trimming pared 6 bases from V and 9 bases from J, leaving 12 bases between. The CDR3 DNA reads TGTGCCAGCAGCTATAGGGGTACTTCACCCCTCCACTTT. This encodes CASSYRGTSPLHF.

This sequence joins TRBV7-9 and TRBJ2-2; D might be TRBD2 (7 bases). Germline V CDR1 and CDR2: SEHNR, FQNEAQ (reference sequence). The CDR3 runs to 18 residues. V shed 6 bases and J shed 6 bases, with 26 bases lying between them. CDR3 nucleotides: TGTGCCAGCAGACCCACGGGGGGCTATGTCGTTCGACCCGGGGAGCTGTTTTTT. It encodes CASRPTGGYVVRPGELFF.